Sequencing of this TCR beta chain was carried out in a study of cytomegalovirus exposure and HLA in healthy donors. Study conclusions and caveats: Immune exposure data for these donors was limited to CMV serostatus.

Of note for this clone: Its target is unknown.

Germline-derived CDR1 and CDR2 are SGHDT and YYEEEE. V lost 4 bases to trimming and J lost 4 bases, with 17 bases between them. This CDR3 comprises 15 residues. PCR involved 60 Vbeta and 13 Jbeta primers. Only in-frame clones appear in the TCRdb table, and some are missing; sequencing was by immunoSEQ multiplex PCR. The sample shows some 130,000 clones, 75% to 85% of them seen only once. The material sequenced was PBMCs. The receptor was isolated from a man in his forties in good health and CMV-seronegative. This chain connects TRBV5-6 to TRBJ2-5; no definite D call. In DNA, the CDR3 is TGTGCCAGCAGCCAGCCCGATGGAGTGGCAGAGACCCAGTACTTC. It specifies CASSQPDGVAETQYF.